The sequence of this T cell receptor (beta chain) was determined in a study of cytomegalovirus exposure and HLA in healthy donors. Points from the study as a whole: A missense DCLRE1C variant was associated with V- and J-gene trimming of TCR beta chains in a later analysis, and an independent cohort replicated the association. What was likely a sequencing artifact was a cluster of highly shared sequence variants. Later analysis showed TCR association rates varying by HLA locus, highest for DRB1 and lowest for HLA-C. Reported results showed that the classifier diagnosed cytomegalovirus status with high specificity and sensitivity.

The V and J ends lost 1 base and 5 bases, in that order; junction bases with no gene match: 5. The germline V gene has CDR1 LNHDA and CDR2 SQIVND (reference sequence). The CDR3 runs 16 residues. Both 60 Vbeta primers and 13 Jbeta primers went into the PCR. The assay was immunoSEQ multiplex PCR, and TCRdb's table has in-frame clones only and misses some. The sample gives approximately 190,000 clones, about an eighth of which show up once; 7.5% to 10% is in the top ten. A few counts support this clone. Antigen unknown. The sequence was collected from a man aged 45 to 65 in good health and CMV-seropositive. The genes are TRBV19 and TRBJ1-6; 7 positions match TRBD1. The sequencing input was PBMCs. The CDR3 DNA sequence: TGTGCCAGTAGTATAGGAGGGGGCGGCAATAATTCACCCCTCCACTTT. The encoded protein is CASSIGGGGNNSPLHF.